This is a list of T cell receptor beta chains from one sample in a study of T cell responses to AZD1222 COVID-19 vaccine. Method: immunoSEQ multiplex PCR; TCRdb's copy keeps in-frame clones and lacks some. The sample holds some 250,000 clones, around 93% seen once. The sample here was peripheral blood, taken 28 days after the second AZD1222 dose. The receptors shown here come from an adult who received the AZD1222 COVID-19 vaccine. The CDR3 runs from the conserved cysteine through the conserved F or W. Each record gives: J gene, clone size, V gene, D gene, CDR3 DNA, CDR3 protein. The D gene is left open where the match is weak. A row's size may be missing; if present it is once, few, many or a size class.

j_call: TRBJ2-7
clone_size: -
v_call: TRBV6-5
d_call: -
cdr3_nt: TGTGCCAGCAGTCCTCAAGGAGCTACCTCCTACGAGCAGTACTTC
cdr3_aa: CASSPQGATSYEQYF

j_call: TRBJ2-2
clone_size: -
v_call: TRBV7-9
d_call: TRBD2
cdr3_nt: TGTGCCAGCAGCTCCTCCGGGACTAGCTCTCACGGGGAGCTGTTTTTT
cdr3_aa: CASSSSGTSSHGELFF

j_call: TRBJ1-3
clone_size: -
v_call: TRBV7-6
d_call: -
cdr3_nt: TGTGCCAGCAGCCCACGGGGGGGGACCAGCTCTGGAAACACCATATATTTT
cdr3_aa: CASSPRGGTSSGNTIYF

j_call: TRBJ1-1
clone_size: -
v_call: TRBV15
d_call: -
cdr3_nt: TGTGCCACCAGCAGGGACCGGGCCGTAGCTTTCTTT
cdr3_aa: CATSRDRAVAFF

j_call: TRBJ2-2
clone_size: -
v_call: TRBV28
d_call: -
cdr3_nt: TGTGCCAGCCTAAGACTTCAGGCCACCGGGGAGCTGTTTTTT
cdr3_aa: CASLRLQATGELFF

j_call: TRBJ1-6
clone_size: few
v_call: TRBV28
d_call: -
cdr3_nt: TGTGCCAGCAGTTTCTCTAGAAGAGGTAATTCACCCCTCCACTTT
cdr3_aa: CASSFSRRGNSPLHF

j_call: TRBJ1-4
clone_size: -
v_call: TRBV18
d_call: -
cdr3_nt: TGTGCCAGCTCTCCCCAACGGGCAACTAATGAAAAACTGTTTTTT
cdr3_aa: CASSPQRATNEKLFF

j_call: TRBJ2-2
clone_size: -
v_call: TRBV5-1
d_call: -
cdr3_nt: TGCGCCAGCAGCTTTGGGCAGAGCACCGGGGAGCTGTTTTTT
cdr3_aa: CASSFGQSTGELFF

j_call: TRBJ2-7
clone_size: -
v_call: TRBV28
d_call: -
cdr3_nt: TGTGCCAGCAGTCCGGGCCGTGTACAGGGGAGGTACGAGCAGTACTTC
cdr3_aa: CASSPGRVQGRYEQYF

j_call: TRBJ2-2
clone_size: -
v_call: TRBV7-3
d_call: TRBD1
cdr3_nt: TGTGCCAGCAGCTTAATGACAGGGGTCACCGGGGAGCTGTTTTTT
cdr3_aa: CASSLMTGVTGELFF

j_call: TRBJ1-2
clone_size: -
v_call: TRBV7-3
d_call: -
cdr3_nt: TGTGCCAGCAGCCCCTCGGGGGGAGGTACCTATGGCTACACCTTC
cdr3_aa: CASSPSGGGTYGYTF

j_call: TRBJ1-5
clone_size: -
v_call: TRBV2
d_call: -
cdr3_nt: TGTGCCAGCAGTGAGGCAACCAGCAATCAGCCCCAGCATTTT
cdr3_aa: CASSEATSNQPQHF

j_call: TRBJ2-7
clone_size: few
v_call: TRBV28
d_call: -
cdr3_nt: TGTGCCAGCGGTAACTTAAGGGCGGGATCGACCTCCTACGAGCAGTACTTC
cdr3_aa: CASGNLRAGSTSYEQYF

j_call: TRBJ1-1
clone_size: -
v_call: TRBV28
d_call: -
cdr3_nt: -
cdr3_aa: CASTSGGRITEAFF

j_call: TRBJ1-4
clone_size: -
v_call: TRBV19
d_call: TRBD1
cdr3_nt: TGTGCCAGTAGTCCTGACAGGGCTGAAAAACTGTTTTTT
cdr3_aa: CASSPDRAEKLFF

j_call: TRBJ2-2
clone_size: -
v_call: TRBV5-1
d_call: -
cdr3_nt: TGCGCCAGCAGCCAAGGAACCACCGGGGAGCTGTTTTTT
cdr3_aa: CASSQGTTGELFF

j_call: TRBJ1-5
clone_size: -
v_call: TRBV5-1
d_call: -
cdr3_nt: TGCGCCAGCAGCTTCCGACAAGCCAATCAGCCCCAGCATTTT
cdr3_aa: CASSFRQANQPQHF

j_call: TRBJ1-1
clone_size: -
v_call: TRBV18
d_call: -
cdr3_nt: TGTGCCAGCTCACACTCGGCCGTGGGGACTGAAGCTTTCTTT
cdr3_aa: CASSHSAVGTEAFF

j_call: TRBJ2-5
clone_size: -
v_call: TRBV3-1/TRBV3-2
d_call: -
cdr3_nt: TGTGCCAGCAGCCAAGGTAGAGGGACAGAGACCCAGTACTTC
cdr3_aa: CASSQGRGTETQYF

j_call: TRBJ2-5
clone_size: -
v_call: TRBV27
d_call: TRBD2
cdr3_nt: TGTGCCAGCAGTTCCCGACTAGCGGGGCAAGAGACCCAGTACTTC
cdr3_aa: CASSSRLAGQETQYF

j_call: TRBJ2-7
clone_size: once
v_call: TRBV15
d_call: -
cdr3_nt: TGTGCCACCAGCATGGGGACACTCTCCCCATACGAGCAGTACTTC
cdr3_aa: CATSMGTLSPYEQYF

j_call: TRBJ1-1
clone_size: -
v_call: TRBV18
d_call: -
cdr3_nt: TGTGCCAGCTCAGCCCAACAGGGAGCCAACACTGAAGCTTTCTTT
cdr3_aa: CASSAQQGANTEAFF

j_call: TRBJ1-4
clone_size: -
v_call: TRBV28
d_call: -
cdr3_nt: TGTGCCAGCAGGGGATACAGGGAGGGGGAAAAACTGTTTTTT
cdr3_aa: CASRGYREGEKLFF

j_call: TRBJ2-7
clone_size: -
v_call: TRBV6-2/TRBV6-3
d_call: -
cdr3_nt: TGTGCCAGCAGTGAGCCGGGCGGGACCTTCTCCTACGAGCAGTACTTC
cdr3_aa: CASSEPGGTFSYEQYF

j_call: TRBJ2-5
clone_size: -
v_call: TRBV7-9
d_call: -
cdr3_nt: TGTGCCAGCAGCTCTCCGACAGTCCAAGAGACCCAGTACTTC
cdr3_aa: CASSSPTVQETQYF

j_call: TRBJ1-3
clone_size: -
v_call: TRBV3-1/TRBV3-2
d_call: TRBD1
cdr3_nt: TGTGCCAGCAGCTTCAACAGGGGGCCTCTATATTTT
cdr3_aa: CASSFNRGPLYF

j_call: TRBJ1-2
clone_size: once
v_call: TRBV18
d_call: TRBD1
cdr3_nt: TGTGCCAGCTCACAGGACAGGGAGATAGTCGGCTACACCTTC
cdr3_aa: CASSQDREIVGYTF

j_call: TRBJ2-1
clone_size: -
v_call: TRBV11-3
d_call: -
cdr3_nt: TGTGCCAGCAGCGCGATTATAGGGGCGAATGAGCAGTTCTTC
cdr3_aa: CASSAIIGANEQFF

j_call: TRBJ2-5
clone_size: -
v_call: TRBV3-1/TRBV3-2
d_call: -
cdr3_nt: TGTGCCACCGGGACTCAGGGAGGGGGAGAGACCCAGTACTTC
cdr3_aa: CATGTQGGGETQYF

j_call: TRBJ2-7
clone_size: once
v_call: TRBV5-1
d_call: -
cdr3_nt: TGCGCCAGCAGCTTGGCCATAGACAGCTCCTACGAGCAGTACTTC
cdr3_aa: CASSLAIDSSYEQYF

j_call: TRBJ2-1
clone_size: once
v_call: TRBV28
d_call: -
cdr3_nt: TGTGCCATCGTAGGGGCAGGGGGGAATGAGCAGTTCTTC
cdr3_aa: CAIVGAGGNEQFF

j_call: TRBJ2-7
clone_size: -
v_call: TRBV27
d_call: -
cdr3_nt: TGTGCCAGCTCTCAGGGCAGGATCTACGAGCAGTACTTC
cdr3_aa: CASSQGRIYEQYF

j_call: TRBJ2-7
clone_size: once
v_call: TRBV5-1
d_call: TRBD2
cdr3_nt: TGCGCCAGCAGCCCGGGGGGGGCAGTCAACGAGCAGTACTTC
cdr3_aa: CASSPGGAVNEQYF

j_call: TRBJ2-2
clone_size: -
v_call: TRBV10-3
d_call: -
cdr3_nt: TGTGCCATCAGTCAGGAGTACGGGGCCGGGGAGCTGTTTTTT
cdr3_aa: CAISQEYGAGELFF

j_call: TRBJ1-4
clone_size: -
v_call: TRBV7-9
d_call: -
cdr3_nt: TGTGCCAGCAGCTTAGCGTTGGGAAGGGGTCCGGGAAAACTGTTTTTT
cdr3_aa: CASSLALGRGPGKLFF

j_call: TRBJ2-7
clone_size: -
v_call: TRBV13
d_call: -
cdr3_nt: TGTGCCAGCAGCCCTCCGAGCTCCTACGAGCAGTACTTC
cdr3_aa: CASSPPSSYEQYF

j_call: TRBJ1-5
clone_size: -
v_call: TRBV5-1
d_call: -
cdr3_nt: TGCGCCAGCAGCTTAAACAGGGATCAGCCCCAGCATTTT
cdr3_aa: CASSLNRDQPQHF

j_call: TRBJ2-2
clone_size: once
v_call: TRBV10-3
d_call: TRBD2
cdr3_nt: TGTGCCATCAGCCCACGGGGGGGCAACACCGGGGAGCTGTTTTTT
cdr3_aa: CAISPRGGNTGELFF

j_call: TRBJ2-2
clone_size: few
v_call: TRBV5-6
d_call: -
cdr3_nt: TGTGCCAGCAGCTTGGCACCACCTTCCTCAGTAAACACCGGGGAGCTGTTTTTT
cdr3_aa: CASSLAPPSSVNTGELFF

j_call: TRBJ1-5
clone_size: -
v_call: TRBV6-1
d_call: -
cdr3_nt: TGTGCCAGCAGTGAAGCGCAAGGACTCCGCCGGCCCCAGCATTTT
cdr3_aa: CASSEAQGLRRPQHF

j_call: TRBJ2-7
clone_size: -
v_call: TRBV18
d_call: TRBD1
cdr3_nt: TGTGCCAGCTCACCGGTCCAGGGGGACGAGCAGTACTTC
cdr3_aa: CASSPVQGDEQYF

j_call: TRBJ2-7
clone_size: -
v_call: TRBV3-1/TRBV3-2
d_call: -
cdr3_nt: TGTGCCAGCAGCCACCGGGACCCCTACGAGCAGTACTTC
cdr3_aa: CASSHRDPYEQYF

j_call: TRBJ2-7
clone_size: -
v_call: TRBV18
d_call: -
cdr3_nt: TGTGCCAGCTCTCCGTCAGGAGACGAGCAGTACTTC
cdr3_aa: CASSPSGDEQYF

j_call: TRBJ2-1
clone_size: -
v_call: TRBV6-5
d_call: -
cdr3_nt: TGTGCCAGCATTCGGGACACCCTATCCTACAATGAGCAGTTCTTC
cdr3_aa: CASIRDTLSYNEQFF

j_call: TRBJ2-3
clone_size: -
v_call: TRBV5-1
d_call: -
cdr3_nt: TGCGCCAGCGGCCCCGAACCAGATACGCAGTATTTT
cdr3_aa: CASGPEPDTQYF

j_call: TRBJ2-7
clone_size: -
v_call: TRBV5-1
d_call: -
cdr3_nt: TGCGCCAGCAGCTTTTCCTCATCAGCGGTTCCCTACGAGCAGTACTTC
cdr3_aa: CASSFSSSAVPYEQYF

j_call: TRBJ1-1
clone_size: -
v_call: TRBV27
d_call: -
cdr3_nt: TGTGCCAGCAGTTTATCACCGGGGTCGGGAACTGAAGCTTTCTTT
cdr3_aa: CASSLSPGSGTEAFF

j_call: TRBJ2-1
clone_size: -
v_call: TRBV28
d_call: -
cdr3_nt: TGTGCCAGCACTAATGGACCGACCGGTGAGCAGTTCTTC
cdr3_aa: CASTNGPTGEQFF

j_call: TRBJ1-1
clone_size: -
v_call: TRBV3-1/TRBV3-2
d_call: -
cdr3_nt: TGTGCCAGCAGCCAAGAAAAACGAGAAGCTTTCTTT
cdr3_aa: CASSQEKREAFF

j_call: TRBJ1-2
clone_size: -
v_call: TRBV3-1/TRBV3-2
d_call: -
cdr3_nt: TGTGCCAGCAGCCCCGGGTCCGCCAACTATGGCTACACCTTC
cdr3_aa: CASSPGSANYGYTF